This T cell receptor (beta chain) was sequenced during a study of T cell responses to AZD1222 COVID-19 vaccine listed by TCRdb under 2021. A note on the overall study: AZD1222 recipients given second doses at about 4 weeks or at about 12 weeks were pooled, since spike-specific TCR depth and breadth were not found to differ between the two schedules. A total of under 250 trial participants underwent TCR sequencing, of whom about 210 had received two doses of AZD1222 and approximately 25 had received two doses of the MenACWY control vaccine. Trial participants were enrolled by age into 18-55, 56-69 and 70-plus year subgroups, with roughly 150, 30 and 60 TCR-sequenced participants respectively. Findings and caveats that apply to the study as a whole: Conclusions about previously exposed vaccinees were limited because only a handful of AZD1222 recipients were SARS-CoV-2 seropositive at baseline. Reportedly, close to half of the unique spike-specific TCRs recognized epitopes lying outside the regions that are mutated in the B.1.351 and B.1.1.7 variants. Because no day 14 peak-response samples were available, repertoires were characterized only after the peak T cell response. In the small 56-69-year group, the increase in depth fell short of significance, most likely because of low power. After two AZD1222 doses, spike-specific TCR breadth and depth were significantly higher than at day 0 and than in MenACWY recipients. Most participants were white British and females outnumbered males, and the authors suggested that clonal diversity may have been underestimated. The vaccine-associated CD4 TCRs covered the entire spike protein, and the dominant responses fell in regions 160-218 and 743-854.

This clone showed up just once. Its antigen is not yet known. Qualities for individual bases were not recorded, and no much larger clone is one base off. Read against the paper, the sample's time point label means: baseline before first vaccination. Vaccinee samples came from UK trials COV001 and COV002, including a single-blind randomized controlled phase 2/3 trial of AZD1222 (ChAdOx1 nCoV-19) in healthy adults. For TCRbeta chain sequencing, PBMC samples from trial participants were taken at day 0 and at day 28 after the second dose. The CDR3 regions of human TCRbeta chains were subjected to immunosequencing. In the source study's methods: Repertoire TCRs were checked for matches against a reference library of SARS-CoV-2-specific TCRs that had been generated using the MIRA antigen-specificity platform. Breadth was defined as the fraction of unique TCRs that were SARS-CoV-2-associated, and depth was defined as the fraction of total T cells that were SARS-CoV-2-associated. Each spike-specific TCR was assigned to its reactive spike region and to a CD4 or CD8 class using the MIRA data. Log10-transformed breadth and depth values were compared by one-way ANOVA with Sidak's multiple comparisons tests. Here the immuneACCESS table is served through TCRdb, limited to in-frame sequences with V and J called. Missing clones are a known gap in these copies; in checked studies unresolved V genes cover under half, and the rest lacks a known reason. That table supplies the V and J calls and clone size; D and trimming were determined from the DNA. Across this sample there are 110,000 to 150,000 clones, with 92% seen only once. The ten largest clones capture around 3.8% of the sample.

From cysteine to phenylalanine, the CDR3 is 13 amino acids long. Only CDR3 DNA is held: 39 bases, read in frame from base 1. V loses 4 bases at its end and J loses 4 bases; junction bases beyond the gene matches: 3. Reading the germline V gene gives CDR1 SGHTA and CDR2 FQGNSA. Recombination connected TRBV7-2 to TRBJ1-1, and TRBD1 matches 7 of the central bases. Source: peripheral blood, taken on day 0 of AZD1222 vaccination. This TCR was recovered from an adult in good health. The DNA is as follows: TGTGCCAGCAGCTCGCGGACAGGCACTGAAGCTTTCTTT. Its protein is CASSSRTGTEAFF.